This entry concerns a single TCR beta chain. Sequencing of TCR beta was carried out in blood CD8+ and CD4+ T cells. Trimming removed 5 bases from V and 3 bases from J; junction bases left unmatched: 4. The CDR3 spans 14 residues. Germline lookup yields CDR1 SEHNR and CDR2 FQNEAQ (reference sequence). The source of the sample is a study of CD8 T cells in Susac syndrome. An amount of RNA that ranged from 0.5 to 1 ug was reverse transcribed with random hexamers. The CDR3 of TCR beta was amplified by immunoSEQ multiplex PCR across 54 Vbeta and 13 Jbeta. TCRdb itself ran the immunoSEQ multiplex PCR reads through MiXCR, one entry per CDR3 protein. The repertoire holds 50,000 or so distinct CDR3 sequences, with 85% to 95% as singletons.

The chain carries TRBV7-9 and TRBJ1-3; 7 nucleotides match TRBD1. The source of this sequence is a human donor with multiple sclerosis. The sequenced sample consisted of CD8+ T cells from PBMCs. CDR3 region: CASSPDRHGNTIYF. CDR3 bases: TGTGCCAGCAGCCCGGACAGGCATGGAAACACCATATATTTT.